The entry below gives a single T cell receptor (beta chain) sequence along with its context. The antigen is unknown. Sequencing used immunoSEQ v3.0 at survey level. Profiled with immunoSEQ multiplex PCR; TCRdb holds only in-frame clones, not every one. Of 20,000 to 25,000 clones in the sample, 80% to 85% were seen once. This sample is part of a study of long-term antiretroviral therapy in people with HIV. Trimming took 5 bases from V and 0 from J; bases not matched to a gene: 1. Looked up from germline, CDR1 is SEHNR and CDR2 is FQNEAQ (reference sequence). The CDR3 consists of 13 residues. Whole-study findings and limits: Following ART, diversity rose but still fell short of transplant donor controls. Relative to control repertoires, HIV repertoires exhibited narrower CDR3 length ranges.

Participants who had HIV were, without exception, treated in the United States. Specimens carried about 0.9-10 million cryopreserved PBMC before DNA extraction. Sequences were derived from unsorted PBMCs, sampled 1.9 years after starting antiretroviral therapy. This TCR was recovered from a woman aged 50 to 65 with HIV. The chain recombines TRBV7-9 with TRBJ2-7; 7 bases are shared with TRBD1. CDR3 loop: CASSTGVSYEQYF. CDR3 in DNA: TGTGCCAGCAGCACAGGGGTCTCCTACGAGCAGTACTTC.